A single sample gave rise to the 20 T cell receptor beta chains below, sequenced in a study of vaccination and CD4 T cells after COVID-19. Their cognate antigens are unknown. As to time point: late sampling 161 to 241 days after vaccination in three convalescent patients. Treatment reported: roughly ten-day PBMC culture with coronavirus spike peptide pools or control peptides (ViraFEST assay). The Oncomine TCR Beta short-read assay sequenced DNA from cultured CD4+ T cells. TCRdb called the PCR reads again in MiXCR, with one record for every CDR3 protein. The repertoire has over 20,000 distinct CDR3 sequences, approximately 33% of them found once; the top ten carry 2.6%. This sample comprised CD4+ T cells from blood, cultured in vitro, obtained about 7 months after SARS-CoV-2 vaccination. These receptors all stem from a human donor who had recovered from COVID-19.

The gene calls are TRBV6-1 and TRBJ2-1, with 8 bases that match TRBD2. This CDR3 region has 18 residues. Trimming took 1 base from V and 3 from J; bases not matched to a gene: 11. Germline V lookup: CDR1 MNHNS, CDR2 SASEGT. CDR3 in amino acids: CASSEEGIAGRVYNEQFF. DNA for the CDR3: TGTGCCAGCAGTGAAGAGGGGATAGCGGGGAGGGTCTACAATGAGCAGTTCTTC.

The genes are TRBV6-2 or TRBV6-3 and TRBJ2-7, with D possibly TRBD1 on 6 matching bases. Trimming pared 6 bases from V and 2 bases from J, leaving 26 bases between. The CDR3 is 18 amino acids. Germline-derived CDR1 and CDR2 are MNHEY and SVGEGT. The CDR3, as DNA: TGTGCCAGCAGAGCCATTACAGGGCCGGCACTCTTGACCTACGAGCAGTACTTC. As protein: CASRAITGPALLTYEQYF.

The chain couples TRBV9 to TRBJ2-5, with D possibly TRBD1 on 5 matching bases. V was clipped by 0 bases and J by 0 bases, with 6 bases between them. This CDR3 is built from 14 residues. Germline CDR1 reads SGDLS; CDR2 reads YYNGEE. This CDR3 reads CASSVGQYQETQYF. In DNA form, the CDR3 reads TGTGCCAGCAGCGTAGGACAGTACCAAGAGACCCAGTACTTC.

There are a few counts of this clonotype. The V gene is TRBV28, the J gene TRBJ2-7; TRBD2 agrees at 7 bases. The CDR3 length is 14 residues. Germline-derived CDR1 and CDR2 are MDHEN and SYDVKM. V was clipped by 2 bases and J by 2 bases; unmatched bases: 3. The CDR3 spells CASSLAREPYEQYF. The DNA for the CDR3 is TGTGCCAGCAGTTTAGCGCGGGAGCCCTACGAGCAGTACTTC.

This clonotype has only a few counts. J is TRBJ2-1 and V is TRBV7-3; TRBD2 agrees at 9 bases. J was trimmed by 7 bases and V by 2 bases; bases with no gene match: 6. This CDR3 comprises 15 residues. The V gene's germline CDR1 is SGHTA and CDR2 FQGTGA. CDR3 DNA sequence: TGTGCCAGCAGCTTAGGTAGCGGGAGTGGAAATGAGCAGTTCTTC. This translates into CASSLGSGSGNEQFF.

The genes are TRBV20-1 and TRBJ2-3; a possible D gene is TRBD2 (6 bases). Trimming took off 2 bases at V and 2 bases at J, with 11 bases between the two ends. The CDR3 is 14 residues long. Germline V gives CDR1 DFQATT, CDR2 SNEGSKA (reference sequence). The CDR3 protein is CSARILALTDTQYF. CDR3 bases: TGCAGTGCTAGAATTCTAGCGCTCACAGATACGCAGTATTTT.

The rearrangement links TRBV28 to TRBJ2-1, with TRBD1 identical over 9 bases. The ends lost 8 bases at V and 6 bases at J; junction bases unmatched: 11. Per germline, CDR1 MDHEN and CDR2 SYDVKM. The CDR3 loop spans 15 amino acids. The CDR3, as DNA: TGTGCCAGCCTCCCCCGGGACAGGGTTTTCAATGAGCAGTTCTTC. It codes for CASLPRDRVFNEQFF.

The CDR3 loop reads CATSRLVSGFAGTGELFF. DNA for the CDR3: TGTGCCACCAGCAGACTCGTTAGCGGGTTCGCTGGGACCGGGGAGCTGTTTTTT. The chain carries TRBV15 and TRBJ2-2; TRBD2 matches 7 bases. The CDR3 totals 18 residues. The junction had 14 bases not matched to a gene; V was cut back by 2 bases and J by 5 bases. In germline, CDR1 is LNHNV, CDR2 YYDKDF (reference sequence).

Of note for this clonotype: At one boundary the junction diverges from the germline segment, which might be a read error. The V call is TRBV28, the J call TRBJ2-7; D ambiguous. Germline V gene sequence: CDR1 MDHEN, CDR2 SYDVKM. The CDR3 runs 14 residues. The CDR3 DNA is TGTGGCAGCAGTTCCCTACTTGTCCTCTACGAGCAGTACTTC. Encoded protein: CGSSSLLVLYEQYF.

CDR3 sequence: CASSLFSEYEQYF. The CDR3 DNA reads as TGTGCCAGCAGCTTGTTTTCGGAGTACGAGCAGTACTTC. V and J are TRBV5-6 and TRBJ2-7; D call uncertain. The V end lost 1 base, the J end lost 4 bases, and 9 bases lay between the germline ends. Germline V lookup: CDR1 SGHDT, CDR2 YYEEEE. The CDR3 loop spans 13 amino acids. Using reference TRBV5-6 and TRBJ2-7 for the parts outside the CDR3, the full variable domain is DAGVTQSPTHLIKTRGQQVTLRCSPKSGHDTVSWYQQALGQGPQFIFQYYEEEERQRGNFPDRFSGHQFPNYSSELNVNALLLGDSALYLCASSLFSEYEQYFGPGTRLTVT.

The chain couples TRBV24-1 to TRBJ1-5; unclear D gene. This CDR3 comprises 14 residues. The V gene's germline CDR1 is KGHDR and CDR2 SFDVKD. V lost 3 bases, J lost 8 bases, and 13 bases lay in between. This chain's CDR3 is CATSDGPSGKPQHF. The CDR3 region has the DNA TGTGCCACCAGTGATGGACCGAGCGGTAAGCCCCAGCATTTT.

This clonotype was picked up a small number of times. The rearrangement uses TRBV20-1 and TRBJ2-5, with TRBD2 matching 11 bases. Germline V gene data show CDR1 as DFQATT and CDR2 as SNEGSKA (reference sequence). The V and J ends lost 0 bases and 5 bases, in that order; junction bases with no gene match: 8. The CDR3 sequence is 16 residues long. The CDR3 DNA follows: TGCAGTGCTAGAGATGGGACTAGCGGACCTTTGGAGACCCAGTACTTC. Its protein is CSARDGTSGPLETQYF.

This clonotype has a handful of counts. This rearrangement joins TRBV7-2 to TRBJ2-7, with 10 bases matching TRBD1. This CDR3 spans 18 amino acids. Germline trimming cut 5 bases from V and 0 bases from J; bases unmatched to any gene: 13. Germline V gives CDR1 SGHTA, CDR2 FQGNSA. The DNA for the CDR3 is TGTGCCAGCAGCCGCGGGACAGGGGAGGGATTACGCTCCTACGAGCAGTACTTC. Translating it yields CASSRGTGEGLRSYEQYF.

The CDR3 region is CASRSTGGGETQYF. The CDR3 DNA reads TGTGCCAGCAGATCGACAGGGGGAGGAGAGACCCAGTACTTC. V and J are TRBV7-9 and TRBJ2-5; 9 bases map to TRBD1. The CDR3 length is 14 residues. Germline lookup yields CDR1 SEHNR and CDR2 FQNEAQ (reference sequence). Germline trimming cut 6 bases from V and 4 bases from J; bases unmatched to any gene: 6.

The chain carries TRBV18 and TRBJ2-7; D may correspond to TRBD1 or TRBD2 (5 bases each). Germline V gene lookup returns CDR1 KGHSH and CDR2 LQKENI. This CDR3 is built from 13 residues. Trimming removed 1 base from V and 8 bases from J, with 12 bases in between. CDR3 bases: TGTGCCAGCTCACCACGAGGGGAGACAAAGCAGTACTTC. Translation: CASSPRGETKQYF.

Here the CDR3 DNA reads TGTGCCAGCAGTTCGACACCCTCAAATTCACCCCTCCACTTT. It encodes CASSSTPSNSPLHF. The chain combines TRBV28 with TRBJ1-6; D unresolved. The CDR3 totals 14 residues. V was shortened by 4 bases and J by 7 bases, with 11 bases between the two germline ends. Germline lookup yields CDR1 MDHEN and CDR2 SYDVKM.

The chain employs TRBV28 and TRBJ2-1; perhaps D is TRBD1 or TRBD2 (5 bases each). This CDR3 comprises 12 residues. Trimming took 2 bases from V and 10 from J, leaving 9 bases between them. CDR1 and CDR2 (germline): MDHEN, SYDVKM. CDR3 coding DNA: TGTGCCAGCAGTTTAGGGGGTGGAGAGCAGTTCTTC. Residues: CASSLGGGEQFF.

The rearrangement links TRBV20-1 to TRBJ2-7, with D tentatively TRBD1 (6 bases). CDR1 and CDR2 from the germline V gene are DFQATT and SNEGSKA (reference sequence). V was clipped by 2 bases and J by 3 bases, with 14 bases between them. The CDR3 length is 14 residues. The CDR3: CSARRGDRIYEQYF. CDR3 in DNA: TGCAGTGCTAGACGAGGAGACAGGATCTACGAGCAGTACTTC.

Remarks on this clonotype: At one of its ends the junction is not consistent with the germline gene, which may arise from a read error. This chain links TRBV7-9 with TRBJ2-3; 8 positions agree with TRBD2. CDR3 size: 11 residues. In germline, CDR1 is SEHNR, CDR2 FQNEAQ (reference sequence). This CDR3 reads CASSIAGKQYF. The CDR3 bases are TGTGCCAGCAGCATAGCGGGGAAGCAGTATTTT.

This clonotype appeared a single time. This sequence joins TRBV7-2 and TRBJ2-1; 10 bases are a match to TRBD2. The trim removed 4 bases at V and 5 bases at J, leaving 17 bases unmatched. Per germline, CDR1 SGHTA and CDR2 FQGNSA. This CDR3 is built from 19 residues. In DNA, the CDR3 is TGTGCCAGCAGCTCCAGGGGACCACTAGCGGGAAATTTAGACAATGAGCAGTTCTTC. This sequence encodes CASSSRGPLAGNLDNEQFF.